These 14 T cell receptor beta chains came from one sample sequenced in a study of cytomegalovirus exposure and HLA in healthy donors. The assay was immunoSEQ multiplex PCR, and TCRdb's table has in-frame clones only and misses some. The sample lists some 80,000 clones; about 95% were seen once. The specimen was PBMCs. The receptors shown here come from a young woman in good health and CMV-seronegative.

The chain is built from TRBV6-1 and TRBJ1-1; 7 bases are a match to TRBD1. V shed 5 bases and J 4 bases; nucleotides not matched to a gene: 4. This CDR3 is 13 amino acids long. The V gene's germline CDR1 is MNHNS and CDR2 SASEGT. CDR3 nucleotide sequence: TGTGCCAGCAGTTCTGACAGGGTCACTGAAGCTTTCTTT. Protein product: CASSSDRVTEAFF.

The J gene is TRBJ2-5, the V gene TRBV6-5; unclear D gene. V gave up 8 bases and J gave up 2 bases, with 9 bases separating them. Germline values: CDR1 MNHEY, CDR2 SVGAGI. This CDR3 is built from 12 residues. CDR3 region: CASRGSQETQYF. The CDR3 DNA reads TGTGCCAGCCGCGGCTCGCAAGAGACCCAGTACTTC.

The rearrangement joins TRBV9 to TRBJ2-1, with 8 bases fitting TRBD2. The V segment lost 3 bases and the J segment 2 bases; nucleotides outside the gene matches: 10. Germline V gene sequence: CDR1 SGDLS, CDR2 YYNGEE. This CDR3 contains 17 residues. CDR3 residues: CASSAGSSGAPYNEQFF. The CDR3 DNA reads TGTGCCAGCAGCGCAGGTAGTAGCGGGGCCCCCTACAATGAGCAGTTCTTC.

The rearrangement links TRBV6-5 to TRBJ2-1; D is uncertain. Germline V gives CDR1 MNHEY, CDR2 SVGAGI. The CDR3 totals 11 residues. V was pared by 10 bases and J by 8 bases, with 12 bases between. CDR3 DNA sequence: TGTGCCACAGCAACAGCAGATGAGCAGTTCTTC. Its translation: CATATADEQFF.

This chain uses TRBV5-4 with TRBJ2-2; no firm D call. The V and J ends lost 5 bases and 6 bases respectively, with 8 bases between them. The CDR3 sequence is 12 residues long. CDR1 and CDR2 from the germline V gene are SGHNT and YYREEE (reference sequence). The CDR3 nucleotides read TGTGCCAGCAGGTCGGTGGCCGGGGAGCTGTTTTTT. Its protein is CASRSVAGELFF. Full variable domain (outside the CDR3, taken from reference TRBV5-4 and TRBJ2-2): ETGVTQSPTHLIKTRGQQVTLRCSSQSGHNTVSWYQQALGQGPQFIFQYYREEENGRGNFPPRFSGLQFPNYSSELNVNALELDDSALYLCASRSVAGELFFGEGSRLTVL.

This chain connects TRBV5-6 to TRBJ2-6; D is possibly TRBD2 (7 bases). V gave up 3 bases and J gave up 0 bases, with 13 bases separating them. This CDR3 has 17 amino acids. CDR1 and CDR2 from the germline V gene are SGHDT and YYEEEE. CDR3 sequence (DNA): TGTGCCAGCAGCTGGGGGGGCATCCACTCTGGGGCCAACGTCCTGACTTTC. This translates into CASSWGGIHSGANVLTF. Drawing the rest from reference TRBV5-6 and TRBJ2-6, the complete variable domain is DAGVTQSPTHLIKTRGQQVTLRCSPKSGHDTVSWYQQALGQGPQFIFQYYEEEERQRGNFPDRFSGHQFPNYSSELNVNALLLGDSALYLCASSWGGIHSGANVLTFGAGSRLTVL.

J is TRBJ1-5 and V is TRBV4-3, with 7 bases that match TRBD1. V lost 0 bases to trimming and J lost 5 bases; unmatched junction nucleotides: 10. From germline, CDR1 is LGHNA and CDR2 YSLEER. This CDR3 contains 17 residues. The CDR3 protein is CASSQDLSQGEHQPQHF. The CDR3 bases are TGCGCCAGCAGCCAAGATCTTTCTCAGGGGGAGCATCAGCCCCAGCATTTT.

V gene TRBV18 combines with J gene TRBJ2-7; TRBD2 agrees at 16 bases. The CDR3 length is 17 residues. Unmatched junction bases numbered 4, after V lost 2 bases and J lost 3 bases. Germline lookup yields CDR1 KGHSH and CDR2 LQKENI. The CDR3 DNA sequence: TGTGCCAGCTCACCAAGGGGACTAGCGGGAGGGCACTACGAGCAGTACTTC. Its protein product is CASSPRGLAGGHYEQYF.

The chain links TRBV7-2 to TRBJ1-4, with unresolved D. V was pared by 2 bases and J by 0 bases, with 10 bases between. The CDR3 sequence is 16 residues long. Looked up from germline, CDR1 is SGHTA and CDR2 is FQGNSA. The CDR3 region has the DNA TGTGCCAGCAGCTTATTTCTTTCTGCAACTAATGAAAAACTGTTTTTT. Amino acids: CASSLFLSATNEKLFF. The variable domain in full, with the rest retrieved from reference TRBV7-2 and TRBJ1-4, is GAGVSQSPSNKVTEKGKDVELRCDPISGHTALYWYRQSLGQGLEFLIYFQGNSAPDKSGLPSDRFSAERTGGSVSTLTIQRTQQEDSAVYLCASSLFLSATNEKLFFGSGTQLSVL.

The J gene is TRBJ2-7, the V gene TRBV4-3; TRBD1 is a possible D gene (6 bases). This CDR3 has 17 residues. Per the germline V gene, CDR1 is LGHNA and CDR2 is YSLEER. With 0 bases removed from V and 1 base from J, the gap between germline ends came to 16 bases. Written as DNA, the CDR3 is TGCGCCAGCAGCCAAGATCTTACACAGGGAAGGTCCTACGAGCAGTACTTC. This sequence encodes CASSQDLTQGRSYEQYF.

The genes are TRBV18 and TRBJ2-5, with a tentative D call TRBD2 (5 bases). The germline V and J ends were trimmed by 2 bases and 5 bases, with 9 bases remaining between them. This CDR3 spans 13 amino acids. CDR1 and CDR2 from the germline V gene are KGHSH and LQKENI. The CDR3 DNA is TGTGCCAGCTCACCAAGCGGTTGGGAGACCCAGTACTTC. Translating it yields CASSPSGWETQYF. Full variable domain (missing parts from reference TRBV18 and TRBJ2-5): NAGVMQNPRHLVRRRGQEARLRCSPMKGHSHVYWYRQLPEEGLKFMVYLQKENIIDESGMPKERFSAEFPKEGPSILRIQQVVRGDSAAYFCASSPSGWETQYFGPGTRLLVL.

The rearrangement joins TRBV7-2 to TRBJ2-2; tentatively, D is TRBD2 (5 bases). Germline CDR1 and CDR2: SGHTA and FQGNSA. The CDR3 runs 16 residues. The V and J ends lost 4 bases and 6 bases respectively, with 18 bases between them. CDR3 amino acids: CASSWTSGIKAGELFF. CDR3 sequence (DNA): TGTGCCAGCAGCTGGACCTCCGGGATCAAGGCCGGGGAGCTGTTTTTT.

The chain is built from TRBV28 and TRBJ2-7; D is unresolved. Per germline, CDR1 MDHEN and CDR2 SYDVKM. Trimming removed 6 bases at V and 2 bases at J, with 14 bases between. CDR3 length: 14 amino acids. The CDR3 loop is CASRESRITYEQYF. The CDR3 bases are TGTGCCAGCAGAGAGTCCAGGATTACCTACGAGCAGTACTTC.

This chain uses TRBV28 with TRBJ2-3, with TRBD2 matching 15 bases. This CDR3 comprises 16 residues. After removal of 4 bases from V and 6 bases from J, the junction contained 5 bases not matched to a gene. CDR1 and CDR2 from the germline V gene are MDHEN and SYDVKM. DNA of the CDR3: TGTGCCAGCAGTTCACCCGGGACTAGCGGGAGGGATACGCAGTATTTT. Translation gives CASSSPGTSGRDTQYF.